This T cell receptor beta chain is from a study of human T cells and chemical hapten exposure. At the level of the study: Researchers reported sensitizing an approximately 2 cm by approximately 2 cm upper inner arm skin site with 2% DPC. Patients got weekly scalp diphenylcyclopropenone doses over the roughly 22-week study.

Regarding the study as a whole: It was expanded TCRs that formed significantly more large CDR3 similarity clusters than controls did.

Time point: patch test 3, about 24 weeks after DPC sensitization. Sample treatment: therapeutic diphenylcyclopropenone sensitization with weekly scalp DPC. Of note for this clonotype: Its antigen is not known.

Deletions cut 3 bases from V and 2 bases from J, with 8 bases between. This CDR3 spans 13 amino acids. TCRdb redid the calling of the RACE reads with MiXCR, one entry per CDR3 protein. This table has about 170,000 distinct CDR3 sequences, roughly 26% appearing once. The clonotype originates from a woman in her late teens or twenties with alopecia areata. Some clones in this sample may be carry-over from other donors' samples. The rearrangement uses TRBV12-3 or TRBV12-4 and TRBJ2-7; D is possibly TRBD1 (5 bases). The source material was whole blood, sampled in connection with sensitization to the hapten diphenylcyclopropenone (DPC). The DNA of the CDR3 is TGTGCCAGCAGTTTCCAGGGAACCTACGAGCAGTACTTC. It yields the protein CASSFQGTYEQYF.